The 15 T cell receptor beta chains presented below share a single source sample, sequenced in a study of cytomegalovirus exposure and HLA in healthy donors. The PCR contained 60 Vbeta and 13 Jbeta primers. Method: immunoSEQ multiplex PCR; TCRdb's copy keeps in-frame clones and lacks some. This table holds about 130,000 clones, approximately 75% found once. The sequenced sample was PBMCs. The receptors were sampled from a woman in her forties in good health and CMV-seropositive.

The DNA for the CDR3 is TGCGCCAGCAGTCAACAACGGACAGGGTCGTACACTGAAGCTTTCTTT. This encodes CASSQQRTGSYTEAFF. The rearrangement uses TRBV23-1 and TRBJ1-1; 8 nucleotides agree with TRBD1. TRBV23-1 qualifies as an ORF whose function is uncertain. The CDR3 covers 16 residues. Trimming removed 2 bases from V and 3 bases from J; junction bases left unmatched: 8.

Only a few counts were recorded for this clone. Additional DNA sequences in this sample encode the identical CDR3. The J gene is TRBJ1-1, the V gene TRBV10-3; TRBD1 agrees at 7 bases. In germline, CDR1 is ENHRY, CDR2 SYGVKD. CDR3 length: 13 residues. The V segment lost 11 bases and the J segment 4 bases; nucleotides outside the gene matches: 10. The CDR3 sequence: CAASLGQLTEAFF. In DNA form, the CDR3 reads TGTGCCGCGTCGCTGGGACAGCTCACTGAAGCTTTCTTT.

This sequence joins TRBV7-7 and TRBJ2-3; weak D call: TRBD2 (5 bases). Germline lookup yields CDR1 SSHAT and CDR2 FNYEAQ (reference sequence). The CDR3 sequence is 13 residues long. CDR3 bases: TGTGCATTATCCGGACTCGCCACAGATACGCAGTATTTT. Translation gives CALSGLATDTQYF.

This chain uses TRBV28 with TRBJ1-1; D gene uncertain. Deletions cut 1 base from V and 8 bases from J, with 11 bases between. Germline V CDR1 and CDR2: MDHEN, SYDVKM. CDR3 size: 13 residues. CDR3 in amino acids: CASSLYGRGEAFF. CDR3 DNA: TGTGCCAGCAGTTTATACGGCAGAGGAGAAGCTTTCTTT.

The genes are TRBV5-4 and TRBJ2-7; 8 nucleotides line up with TRBD1. V gave up 2 bases and J gave up 2 bases; unmatched junction bases: 6. The CDR3 spans 15 residues. CDR1 and CDR2 from the germline V gene are SGHNT and YYREEE (reference sequence). This chain's CDR3 is CASSFGQGSPYEQYF. CDR3 sequence (DNA): TGTGCCAGCAGCTTCGGACAGGGCTCCCCCTACGAGCAGTACTTC.

This chain uses TRBV7-2 with TRBJ2-3; 9 bases are shared with TRBD2. CDR1 and CDR2 from the germline V gene are SGHTA and FQGNSA. V lost 7 bases and J lost 4; bases outside the gene matches: 9. CDR3 size: 15 residues. The CDR3 protein is CASIRMIAGADTQYF. DNA for the CDR3: TGTGCCAGCATCCGAATGATAGCGGGAGCAGATACGCAGTATTTT.

This clone was counted only a few times. The chain recombines TRBV7-9 with TRBJ2-7, with D perhaps matching TRBD2 (6 bases). Germline CDR1 is SEHNR and CDR2 is FQNEAQ (reference sequence). The length of the CDR3 is 17 residues. Trimming left V 5 bases short and J 0 bases short, with 20 bases between. The CDR3 sequence: CASSPRIFRESSYEQYF. For the CDR3, the DNA is TGTGCCAGCAGCCCTAGGATTTTCCGGGAGAGCTCCTACGAGCAGTACTTC.

The J gene is TRBJ1-5, the V gene TRBV6-6; possible D gene TRBD1, 6 bases. Germline values: CDR1 MNHNY, CDR2 SVGAGI (reference sequence). V was trimmed by 5 bases and J by 0 bases, leaving 11 bases between them. CDR3 length equals 15 residues. The chain's CDR3 is CASSLQGHSNQPQHF. The CDR3 nucleotides read TGTGCCAGCAGTCTACAGGGCCATAGCAATCAGCCCCAGCATTTT.

The chain couples TRBV28 to TRBJ2-6, with a possible D match to TRBD1 (6 bases). The CDR3 contains 15 residues. Trimming took off 6 bases at V and 5 bases at J, with 14 bases between the two ends. CDR1 is MDHEN, CDR2 SYDVKM, per germline. The CDR3 sequence: CASRDSARRANVLTF. CDR3 in DNA: TGTGCCAGCAGGGACAGCGCCAGGAGGGCCAACGTCCTGACTTTC.

This chain uses TRBV7-9 with TRBJ2-7; 7 bases are a match to TRBD1. CDR3 length: 15 amino acids. Germline CDR1 SEHNR, CDR2 FQNEAQ (reference sequence). J was trimmed by 2 bases and V by 4 bases; bases with no gene match: 8. The CDR3 DNA sequence: TGTGCCAGCAGCTCCGGGACAGTCCCCACCTACGAGCAGTACTTC. This translates into CASSSGTVPTYEQYF.

This chain links TRBV27 with TRBJ2-7, with TRBD1 as a possible D gene (5 bases). Germline V gives CDR1 MNHEY, CDR2 SMNVEV (reference sequence). V was shortened by 6 bases and J by 1 base, with 13 bases between the two germline ends. The CDR3 has 14 residues. DNA for the CDR3: TGTGCCAGCAGCCCTTTAGACAGTTCCTACGAGCAGTACTTC. It yields the protein CASSPLDSSYEQYF.

This sequence joins TRBV1 and TRBJ1-5. TRBV1 is a listed pseudogene. This CDR3 spans 15 amino acids. CDR3 in amino acids: CTSSQGGPGHQPQHF. CDR3 coding DNA: TGCACCAGCAGCCAAGGCGGGCCAGGCCATCAGCCCCAGCATTTT.

The gene calls are TRBV25-1 and TRBJ1-4; D might be TRBD1 (5 bases). Trimming removed 0 bases from V and 5 bases from J, with 13 bases in between. Germline-derived CDR1 and CDR2 are MGHDK and SYGVNS. There are 16 residues in the CDR3. The CDR3 loop reads CASSEYFGGPNEKLFF. CDR3 nucleotide sequence: TGTGCCAGCAGTGAATATTTCGGGGGACCAAATGAAAAACTGTTTTTT. Supplemented by reference TRBV25-1 and TRBJ1-4, the full variable domain reads EADIYQTPRYLVIGTGKKITLECSQTMGHDKMYWYQQDPGMELHLIHYSYGVNSTEKGDLSSESTVSRIRTEHFPLTLESARPSHTSQYLCASSEYFGGPNEKLFFGSGTQLSVL.

V is TRBV11-2 and J is TRBJ2-3; a possible D gene is TRBD1 (6 bases). CDR1 is SGHAT and CDR2 is FQNNGV in the germline V gene. This CDR3 has 13 amino acids. V was pared by 5 bases and J by 3 bases, with 9 bases between. The CDR3, as DNA: TGTGCCAGCAGCCGACAGGAGACAGATACGCAGTATTTT. Its translation: CASSRQETDTQYF.

J is TRBJ1-1 and V is TRBV27; D not certain. The CDR3 extends over 16 amino acids. Per germline, CDR1 MNHEY and CDR2 SMNVEV (reference sequence). With 2 bases removed from V and 4 bases from J, the gap between germline ends came to 17 bases. CDR3 loop: CASSLIAVGRGTEAFF. The CDR3 nucleotides read TGTGCCAGCAGTTTAATCGCTGTGGGGAGAGGCACTGAAGCTTTCTTT.